The TCR beta chain described here comes from a study of T cell changes during pregnancy in multiple sclerosis. The V end was cut by 5 bases, the J end by 0 bases, with 7 bases between. The germline gives CDR1 SEHNR, CDR2 FQNEAQ (reference sequence). The CDR3 loop spans 13 amino acids. This clone has a single count. Method: immunoSEQ multiplex PCR; TCRdb's copy keeps in-frame clones and lacks some. The repertoire consists of around 19,000 clones, with approximately 91% occurring once and the leading ten covering 20%. This specimen was CD8+ T cells from peripheral blood mononuclear cells, taken after pregnancy. This sequence originates from a female donor in good health, enrolled as a control in a pregnancy study. The chain is built from TRBV7-9 and TRBJ1-1; no reliable D call. The CDR3 DNA reads TGTGCCAGCAGCCCCCCAGTGAACACTGAAGCTTTCTTT. Protein product: CASSPPVNTEAFF.